A few counts support the clone carrying this TCR beta chain. Its antigen is unidentified. Germline V gene sequence: CDR1 SGHTA, CDR2 FQGNSA. CDR3 size: 14 residues. The V and J ends lost 1 base and 6 bases respectively, with 13 bases between them. The assay was immunoSEQ multiplex PCR, and TCRdb's table has in-frame clones only and misses some. The sample has some 130,000 clones; 80% to 90% are singletons. These data are taken from a study of T cell responses to AZD1222 COVID-19 vaccine. Study results and limitations: Repertoire sampling was restricted to post-peak T cell response timepoints. Clonal diversity may have been underestimated in mostly white British donors.

V is TRBV7-2 and J is TRBJ2-7; D is unresolved. This TCR was sampled from an adult in good health. Sequencing used peripheral blood, obtained on day 0 of AZD1222 vaccination. In DNA, the CDR3 is TGTGCCAGCAGCTTAGGACCGTCGGGCGGCGAGCAGTACTTC. Translated: CASSLGPSGGEQYF.